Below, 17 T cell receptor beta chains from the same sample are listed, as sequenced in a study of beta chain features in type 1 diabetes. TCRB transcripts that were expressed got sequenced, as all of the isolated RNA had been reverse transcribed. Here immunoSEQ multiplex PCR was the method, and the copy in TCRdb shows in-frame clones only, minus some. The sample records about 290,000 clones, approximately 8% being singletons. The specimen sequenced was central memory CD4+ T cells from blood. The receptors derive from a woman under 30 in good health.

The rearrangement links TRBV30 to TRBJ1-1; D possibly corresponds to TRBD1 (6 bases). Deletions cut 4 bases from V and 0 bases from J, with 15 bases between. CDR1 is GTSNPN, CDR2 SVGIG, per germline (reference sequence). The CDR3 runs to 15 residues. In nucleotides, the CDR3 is TGTGCCTGGAAAAGGGGGGGGAACATGAACACTGAAGCTTTCTTT. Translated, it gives CAWKRGGNMNTEAFF.

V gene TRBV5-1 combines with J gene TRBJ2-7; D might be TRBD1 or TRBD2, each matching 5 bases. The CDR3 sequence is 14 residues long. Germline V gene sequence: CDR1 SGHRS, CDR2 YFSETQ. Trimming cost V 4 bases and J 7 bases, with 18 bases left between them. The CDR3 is CASSPGLGLLEQYF. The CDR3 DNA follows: TGCGCCAGCAGCCCGGGGCTCGGGCTTCTGGAGCAGTACTTC.

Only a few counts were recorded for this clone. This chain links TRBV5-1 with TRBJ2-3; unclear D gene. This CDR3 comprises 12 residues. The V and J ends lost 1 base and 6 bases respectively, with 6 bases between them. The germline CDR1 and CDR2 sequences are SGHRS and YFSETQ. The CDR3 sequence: CASSLSWDTQYF. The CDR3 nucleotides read TGCGCCAGCAGCTTGTCGTGGGATACGCAGTATTTT.

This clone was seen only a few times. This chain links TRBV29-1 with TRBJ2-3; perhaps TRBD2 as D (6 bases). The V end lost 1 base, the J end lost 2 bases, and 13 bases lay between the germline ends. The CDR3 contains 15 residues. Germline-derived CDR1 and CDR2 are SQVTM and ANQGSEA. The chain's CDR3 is CSVEGGVRATDTQYF. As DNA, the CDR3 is TGCAGCGTTGAAGGGGGGGTGCGGGCCACAGATACGCAGTATTTT.

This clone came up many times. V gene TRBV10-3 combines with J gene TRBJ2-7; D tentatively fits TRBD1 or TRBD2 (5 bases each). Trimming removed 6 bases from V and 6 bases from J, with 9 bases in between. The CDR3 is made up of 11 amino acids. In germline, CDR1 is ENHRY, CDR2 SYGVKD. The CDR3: CAIRRGTEQYF. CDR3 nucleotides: TGTGCCATCAGGAGGGGCACCGAGCAGTACTTC.

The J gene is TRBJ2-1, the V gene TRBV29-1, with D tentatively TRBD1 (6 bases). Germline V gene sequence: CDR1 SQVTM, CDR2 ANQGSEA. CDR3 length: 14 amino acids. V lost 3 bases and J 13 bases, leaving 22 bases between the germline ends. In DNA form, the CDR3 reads TGCAGCGTTGACTCGGCGACAGGAGGTTTTGGACAGTTCTTC. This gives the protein CSVDSATGGFGQFF.

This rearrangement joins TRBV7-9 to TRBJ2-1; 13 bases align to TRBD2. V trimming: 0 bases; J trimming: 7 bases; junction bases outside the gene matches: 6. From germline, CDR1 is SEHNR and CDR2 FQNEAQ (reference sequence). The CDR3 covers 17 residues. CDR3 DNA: TGTGCCAGCAGCTTAGCGCAACCGGGACTAGCGGGGAATGAGCAGTTCTTC. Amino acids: CASSLAQPGLAGNEQFF.

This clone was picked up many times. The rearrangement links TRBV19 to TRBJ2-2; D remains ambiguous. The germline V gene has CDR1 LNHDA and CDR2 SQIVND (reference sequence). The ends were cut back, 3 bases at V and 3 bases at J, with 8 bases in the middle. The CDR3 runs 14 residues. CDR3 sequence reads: CASSMHSYTGELFF. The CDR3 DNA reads TGTGCCAGTAGTATGCACAGTTACACCGGGGAGCTGTTTTTT. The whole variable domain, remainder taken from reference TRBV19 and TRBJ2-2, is DGGITQSPKYLFRKEGQNVTLSCEQNLNHDAMYWYRQDPGQGLRLIYYSQIVNDFQKGDIAEGYSVSREKKESFPLTVTSAQKNPTAFYLCASSMHSYTGELFFGEGSRLTVL.

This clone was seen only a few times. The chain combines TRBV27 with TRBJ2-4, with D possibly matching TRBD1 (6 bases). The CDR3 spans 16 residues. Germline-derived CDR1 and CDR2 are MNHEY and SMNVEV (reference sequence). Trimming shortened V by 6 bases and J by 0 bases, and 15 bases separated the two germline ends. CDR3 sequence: CASRALGAGAKNIQYF. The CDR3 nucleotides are TGTGCCAGCAGAGCCCTGGGGGCTGGAGCCAAAAACATTCAGTACTTC.

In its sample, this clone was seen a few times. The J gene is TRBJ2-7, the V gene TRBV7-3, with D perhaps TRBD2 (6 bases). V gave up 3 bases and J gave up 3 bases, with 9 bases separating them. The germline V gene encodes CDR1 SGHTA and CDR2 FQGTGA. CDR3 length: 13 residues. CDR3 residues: CASSFGGGYEQYF. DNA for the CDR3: TGTGCCAGCAGCTTCGGGGGAGGCTACGAGCAGTACTTC.

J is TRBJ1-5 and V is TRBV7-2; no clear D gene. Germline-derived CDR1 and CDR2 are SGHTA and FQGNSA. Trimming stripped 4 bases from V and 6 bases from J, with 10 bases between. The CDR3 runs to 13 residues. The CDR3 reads CASSYGVGQPQHF. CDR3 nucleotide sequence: TGTGCCAGCAGCTATGGAGTCGGTCAGCCCCAGCATTTT.

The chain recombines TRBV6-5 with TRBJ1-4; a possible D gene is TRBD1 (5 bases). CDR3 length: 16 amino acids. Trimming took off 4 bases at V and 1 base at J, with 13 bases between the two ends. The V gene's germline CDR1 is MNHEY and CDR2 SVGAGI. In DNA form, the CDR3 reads TGTGCCAGCAGTTGGGGTGGGGGACTAACTAATGAAAAACTGTTTTTT. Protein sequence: CASSWGGGLTNEKLFF.

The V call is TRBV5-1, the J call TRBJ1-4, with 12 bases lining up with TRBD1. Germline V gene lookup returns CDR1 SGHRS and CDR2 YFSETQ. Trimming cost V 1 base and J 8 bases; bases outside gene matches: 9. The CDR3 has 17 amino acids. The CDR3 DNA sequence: TGCGCCAGCAGCTTGAGGGGACAGGGGGCGGTAGGAGAAAAACTGTTTTTT. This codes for CASSLRGQGAVGEKLFF.

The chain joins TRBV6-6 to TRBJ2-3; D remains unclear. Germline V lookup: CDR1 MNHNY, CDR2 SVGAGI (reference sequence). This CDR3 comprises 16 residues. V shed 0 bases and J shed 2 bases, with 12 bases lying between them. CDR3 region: CASSYSSPPDTDTQYF. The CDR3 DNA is TGTGCCAGCAGTTACTCGAGCCCTCCTGACACAGATACGCAGTATTTT.

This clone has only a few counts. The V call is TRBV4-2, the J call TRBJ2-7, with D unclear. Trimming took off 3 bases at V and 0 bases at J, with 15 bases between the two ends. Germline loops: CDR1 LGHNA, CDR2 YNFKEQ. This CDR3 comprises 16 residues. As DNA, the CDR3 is TGTGCCAGCAGCCAGATAGCAGGTGGCTACTCCTACGAGCAGTACTTC. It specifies CASSQIAGGYSYEQYF.

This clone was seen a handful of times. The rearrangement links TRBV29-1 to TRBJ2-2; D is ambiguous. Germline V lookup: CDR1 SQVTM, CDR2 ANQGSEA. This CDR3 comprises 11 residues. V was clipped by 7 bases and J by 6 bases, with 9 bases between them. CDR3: CSARLSGELFF. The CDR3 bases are TGCAGCGCCCGACTTTCCGGGGAGCTGTTTTTT.

The CDR3 is CASRISSYNEQFF. CDR3 sequence (DNA): TGTGCCAGCAGGATAAGCTCCTACAATGAGCAGTTCTTC. The V and J genes are TRBV27 and TRBJ2-1; D remains ambiguous. Germline V gene data show CDR1 as MNHEY and CDR2 as SMNVEV (reference sequence). This CDR3 is 13 amino acids long. The germline V and J ends were trimmed by 6 bases and 0 bases, with 6 bases remaining between them.